This entry concerns a single T cell receptor beta chain. Its cognate antigen is unknown. These data are taken from a study of T cell responses to AZD1222 COVID-19 vaccine. Whole-study findings and limits: White British donors predominated, females outnumbered males, and clonal diversity was possibly underestimated. An increase in Spike-specific TCR breadth and depth was observed after two AZD1222 doses. Sampling captured repertoires only after the peak T cell response.

Clones were read by immunoSEQ multiplex PCR, and TCRdb kept only the in-frame ones, dropping some. The sample includes roughly 170,000 clones, 90% of them seen just once. The CDR3 contains 13 residues. V trimming: 3 bases; J trimming: 13 bases; junction bases outside the gene matches: 7. CDR1 SGDLS and CDR2 YYNGEE come from the germline V gene. The sequencing here drew on peripheral blood, taken on day 0 of AZD1222 vaccination. V gene TRBV9 combines with J gene TRBJ1-6; 7 nucleotides align to TRBD1. This TCR was sampled from an adult in good health. The CDR3 region has the DNA TGTGCCAGCAGCGGGCGACAGGGTGGCCCCCTCCACTTT. Protein product: CASSGRQGGPLHF.